This T cell receptor (beta chain) stems from a study of OX40 agonist ivuxolimab in advanced cancers. For the study at large: Ivuxolimab was delivered to patients intravenously every 2 weeks at doses spanning 0.01 to 10 mg/kg.

Germline assignment: CDR1 MNHEY and CDR2 SVGAGI. V was cut by 4 bases and J by 11 bases, with 11 bases left in between. This CDR3 comprises 11 residues. TCRdb's table, derived via immunoSEQ multiplex PCR, lists solely in-frame clones and lacks some. This sample has approximately 84,000 clones; around 94% occur once, and the top ten carry about 2.6%. The study sampled blood at baseline, cycle 4 day 1, and cycle 7 day 1. The chain carries TRBV6-5 and TRBJ1-1; D is perhaps TRBD1 (5 bases). Here the sequenced sample was CD4+ or CD8+ T cells sorted from blood, taken in a trial of the OX40 agonist ivuxolimab. The receptor comes from an adult with an advanced solid tumor such as melanoma, head and neck, liver or kidney cancer. The CDR3, as DNA: TGTGCCAGCAGTTGGGGACCTTACGCTTTCTTT. Its protein product is CASSWGPYAFF.